This T cell receptor (beta chain) emerged from a study of identifying expanded T cells in peripheral blood. Study-level results: Differentially abundant clones: roughly 1.2 between replicates, 16.4 at 2 to 3 weeks, 19 at four. Clone count variance between approximately 2-week samples rose with total template count.

Libraries were prepared by immunoSEQ multiplex PCR; TCRdb keeps only in-frame clonotypes and omits some of them. The sample includes tens of thousands of clones, around 82% of them seen just once. The count of this clone is one. Its specificity is unknown. Collection occurred without any documented infections or immune events in donors. Germline V CDR1 and CDR2: SGHAT, FQNNGV. The V end was cut by 1 base, the J end by 3 bases, with 15 bases between. The CDR3 has 16 residues. This clonotype originated in a person between 18 and 70 years old in good health. This chain links TRBV11-2 with TRBJ2-5; TRBD1 or TRBD2 may be the D gene (5 bases each). Sequenced material: blood. CDR3 sequence reads: CASSLGWTGREETQYF. The CDR3 bases are TGTGCCAGCAGCTTAGGATGGACGGGGCGAGAAGAGACCCAGTACTTC.